Each of the 12 T cell receptor beta chains below was sequenced from the same sample in a study of blood T cell repertoires in COVID-19. The method was immunoSEQ multiplex PCR; TCRdb's version includes in-frame clones alone and lacks a portion of them. The table shows approximately 220,000 clones, with 84% occurring only once. Sample: peripheral blood. The origin of the receptors is a woman aged 60 to 75 who had recovered from COVID-19.

The chain has TRBV19 and TRBJ2-7, with 9 nucleotides matching TRBD2. The CDR3 length is 18 residues. Unmatched junction bases numbered 18, after V lost 7 bases and J lost 2 bases. Germline V gene data show CDR1 as LNHDA and CDR2 as SQIVND (reference sequence). CDR3 sequence: CASTPGTSNLRGTYEQYF. CDR3 DNA sequence: TGTGCCAGTACCCCCGGGACTAGCAACCTTCGAGGCACCTACGAGCAGTACTTC.

This chain joins TRBV10-3 and TRBJ1-1; TRBD1 matches 8 bases. The CDR3 loop spans 14 amino acids. J was trimmed by 3 bases and V by 4 bases; bases with no gene match: 4. Germline-derived CDR1 and CDR2 are ENHRY and SYGVKD. The CDR3 bases are TGTGCCATCAGTGTCAACAGGGGGGACACTGAAGCTTTCTTT. It specifies CAISVNRGDTEAFF.

The V and J genes are TRBV15 and TRBJ1-3; D gene unclear. From germline, CDR1 is LNHNV and CDR2 YYDKDF (reference sequence). The V end lost 0 bases, the J end lost 1 base, and 7 bases lay between the germline ends. The CDR3 loop spans 15 amino acids. This chain's CDR3 is CATSRDAGSGNTIYF. CDR3 coding DNA: TGTGCCACCAGCAGAGATGCGGGTTCTGGAAACACCATATATTTT.

The V and J genes are TRBV7-3 and TRBJ2-3; unclear D gene. CDR3 length: 15 amino acids. Trimming took off 3 bases at V and 0 bases at J, with 10 bases between the two ends. Germline V gives CDR1 SGHTA, CDR2 FQGTGA. The CDR3 loop is CASSLRSYSTDTQYF. The CDR3 DNA reads TGTGCCAGCAGCTTGCGGAGTTATAGCACAGATACGCAGTATTTT.

The chain joins TRBV11-2 to TRBJ1-4; a possible D gene is TRBD1 (6 bases). The CDR3 runs 13 residues. V was clipped by 4 bases and J by 10 bases, with 13 bases between them. In germline, CDR1 is SGHAT, CDR2 FQNNGV. The CDR3 DNA reads TGTGCCAGCAGCTCATCAGGGGTGGGAAAACTGTTTTTT. As protein: CASSSSGVGKLFF.

The chain has TRBV18 and TRBJ2-2; 7 bases fit TRBD1. The V and J ends lost 1 base and 5 bases, in that order; junction bases with no gene match: 10. CDR1 is KGHSH, CDR2 LQKENI, per germline. The CDR3 has 17 amino acids. CDR3 in amino acids: CASSPLYRGADTGELFF. For the CDR3, the DNA is TGTGCCAGCTCACCACTCTACAGGGGCGCGGATACCGGGGAGCTGTTTTTT.

This sequence joins TRBV5-8 and TRBJ1-5, with no clear D. Per germline, CDR1 SGHTS and CDR2 YDEGEE. CDR3 length: 11 residues. Between the trimmed V and J ends, which lost 2 bases and 6 bases, there was a span of 3 bases. The CDR3 DNA follows: TGTGCCAGCAGCTTCGGTCAGCCCCAGCATTTT. It is translated as CASSFGQPQHF.

This chain connects TRBV6-2 or TRBV6-3 to TRBJ2-7; tentatively, D is TRBD1 (5 bases). This CDR3 comprises 14 residues. Germline V gene lookup returns CDR1 MNHEY and CDR2 SVGEGT. V lost 2 bases and J 2 bases, leaving 10 bases between the germline ends. CDR3 DNA: TGTGCCAGCAGTTACAAGGGGCCAACCTACGAGCAGTACTTC. This codes for CASSYKGPTYEQYF.

The chain is built from TRBV16 and TRBJ2-3; TRBD1 aligns across 11 bases. CDR3 length equals 17 residues. Germline lookup yields CDR1 KGHSY and CDR2 FQNENV. J was trimmed by 3 bases and V by 4 bases; bases with no gene match: 9. The CDR3 DNA sequence: TGTGCCAGCAGCCCCAAAGATGGGGACAGGGGGACAGATACGCAGTATTTT. Translation gives CASSPKDGDRGTDTQYF.

The V and J genes are TRBV6-5 and TRBJ1-5, with D uncertain. The V end was cut by 4 bases, the J end by 0 bases, with 4 bases between. The length of the CDR3 is 13 residues. The germline V gene encodes CDR1 MNHEY and CDR2 SVGAGI. This CDR3 is CASSSDSNQPQHF. DNA of the CDR3: TGTGCCAGCAGTTCAGATAGCAATCAGCCCCAGCATTTT.

The V gene is TRBV3-1 (or the pseudogene TRBV3-2), the J gene TRBJ2-3, with TRBD2 matching 7 bases. V lost 1 base, J lost 1 base, and 2 bases stayed unmatched. Germline V gene lookup returns CDR1 LGHDT and CDR2 YNNKEL (reference sequence). This CDR3 spans 15 amino acids. The CDR3 DNA follows: TGTGCCAGCAGCCAAGGACGGGGGGGCACAGATACGCAGTATTTT. The encoded protein is CASSQGRGGTDTQYF.

V is TRBV6-2 or TRBV6-3 and J is TRBJ2-7; tentatively, D is TRBD1 (5 bases). V was shortened by 4 bases and J by 0 bases, with 10 bases between the two germline ends. This CDR3 has 14 residues. Per germline, CDR1 MNHEY and CDR2 SVGEGT. DNA for the CDR3: TGTGCCAGCAGTTTCTCGACAGCCTCCTACGAGCAGTACTTC. It encodes CASSFSTASYEQYF.